The 19 T cell receptor beta chains in this list originate from one sample, sequenced in a study of T-cell memory formation after mild COVID-19. TCRdb redid the calling of the 5' RACE reads with MiXCR, one entry per CDR3 protein. The data show about 110,000 distinct CDR3 sequences, about 15% seen once. Sequencing input: PBMCs or a T cell subset sorted from them (not recorded which). The receptor set was obtained from a man between 18 and 35 years old who had mild COVID-19 (a few samples of this study predate the infection). Cell type and time point are not known.

This clonotype was seen more than once but under ten times. The rearrangement joins TRBV7-9 to TRBJ2-3; no definite D call. This CDR3 has 13 residues. The germline V gene has CDR1 SEHNR and CDR2 FQNEAQ (reference sequence). Trimming removed 2 bases at V and 4 bases at J, with 7 bases between. This CDR3 is CASSLPRPDTQYF. CDR3 DNA: TGTGCCAGCAGCTTACCCCGGCCAGATACGCAGTATTTT. The full variable domain, its missing parts supplied by reference TRBV7-9 and TRBJ2-3, is DTGVSQNPRHKITKRGQNVTFRCDPISEHNRLYWYRQTLGQGPEFLTYFQNEAQLEKSRLLSDRFSAERPKGSFSTLEIQRTEQGDSAMYLCASSLPRPDTQYFGPGTRLTVL.

The chain employs TRBV5-6 and TRBJ2-1, with 10 bases identical to TRBD1. V gave up 6 bases and J gave up 6 bases; unmatched junction bases: 9. CDR3 length: 15 amino acids. The germline V gene has CDR1 SGHDT and CDR2 YYEEEE. CDR3 loop: CASTRDRGFGNEQFF. The CDR3 coding sequence is TGTGCCAGCACCAGGGACAGGGGATTCGGCAATGAGCAGTTCTTC. Complete variable domain (other parts from reference TRBV5-6 and TRBJ2-1): DAGVTQSPTHLIKTRGQQVTLRCSPKSGHDTVSWYQQALGQGPQFIFQYYEEEERQRGNFPDRFSGHQFPNYSSELNVNALLLGDSALYLCASTRDRGFGNEQFFGPGTRLTVL.

The genes are TRBV7-9 and TRBJ2-3; possibly TRBD2 for D (7 bases). This CDR3 has 13 amino acids. CDR1 is SEHNR and CDR2 is FQNEAQ in the germline V gene (reference sequence). Trimming took off 9 bases at V and 0 bases at J, with 10 bases between the two ends. CDR3 nucleotides: TGTGCCAGACGGGGGGCTAGCACAGATACGCAGTATTTT. Amino acids: CARRGASTDTQYF. The entire variable domain, with the rest obtained from reference TRBV7-9 and TRBJ2-3, is as follows: DTGVSQNPRHKITKRGQNVTFRCDPISEHNRLYWYRQTLGQGPEFLTYFQNEAQLEKSRLLSDRFSAERPKGSFSTLEIQRTEQGDSAMYLCARRGASTDTQYFGPGTRLTVL.

This clonotype was seen many times. The V and J genes are TRBV12-3 or TRBV12-4 and TRBJ2-7; TRBD1 aligns across 7 bases. This CDR3 is 16 amino acids long. V dropped 5 bases and J dropped 4; count of bases not matched to a gene: 14. For the CDR3, the DNA is TGTGCCAGCAGTGCCGGACAGGTCCTTGGGTTTTACGAGCAGTACGTC. This translates into CASSAGQVLGFYEQYV.

Concerning this clonotype: The junction departs from the called germline gene at one end, perhaps through a read error. The chain joins TRBV7-2 to TRBJ2-3, with D maybe TRBD2 (7 bases). Germline CDR1 and CDR2: SGHTA and FQGNSA. This CDR3 has 17 amino acids. The CDR3 bases are TGTGCCAGCAGCTTACCGTCCGGGGGGCCGAGCACGGATACGCAGTATTTT. Translation gives CASSLPSGGPSTDTQYF.

This clonotype was recorded a few times. The chain uses TRBV5-1 and TRBJ1-2; D uncertain. Germline loops: CDR1 SGHRS, CDR2 YFSETQ. The V and J ends lost 2 bases and 5 bases respectively, with 7 bases between them. This CDR3 is built from 12 residues. The CDR3, as DNA: TGCGCCAGCAGCTTTTCCGAATATGGCTACACCTTC. It translates to CASSFSEYGYTF. Drawing the rest from reference TRBV5-1 and TRBJ1-2, the complete variable domain is KAGVTQTPRYLIKTRGQQVTLSCSPISGHRSVSWYQQTPGQGLQFLFEYFSETQRNKGNFPGRFSGRQFSNSRSEMNVSTLELGDSALYLCASSFSEYGYTFGSGTRLTVV.

This clonotype has only a few counts. The genes are TRBV5-1 and TRBJ1-1; 7 bases align to TRBD1. The CDR3 totals 15 residues. V trimming: 3 bases; J trimming: 4 bases; junction bases outside the gene matches: 9. Looked up from germline, CDR1 is SGHRS and CDR2 is YFSETQ. The CDR3 DNA reads as TGCGCCAGCAGCTCCACAGGGGCTGTGGGCACTGAAGCTTTCTTT. Encoded protein: CASSSTGAVGTEAFF.

The J gene is TRBJ1-5, the V gene TRBV6-6; no clear D gene. The CDR3 sequence is 15 residues long. CDR1 and CDR2 from the germline V gene are MNHNY and SVGAGI (reference sequence). The ends were cut back, 1 base at V and 2 bases at J, with 9 bases in the middle. Written as DNA, the CDR3 is TGTGCCAGCAGTTACTTAGGGTCGGGCAATCAGCCCCAGCATTTT. This gives the protein CASSYLGSGNQPQHF.

The chain has TRBV4-1 and TRBJ2-1, with D unresolved. The CDR3 is 12 amino acids. Trimming took off 0 bases at V and 14 bases at J, with 11 bases between the two ends. Germline-derived CDR1 and CDR2 are MGHRA and YSYEKL. CDR3 DNA sequence: TGCGCCAGCAGCCAAGATCGTCTACAGAAGTTCTTC. Translating it yields CASSQDRLQKFF.

This clonotype was observed a handful of times. The chain uses TRBV29-1 and TRBJ2-5, with TRBD2 matching over 9 bases. This CDR3 has 14 amino acids. Germline loops: CDR1 SQVTM, CDR2 ANQGSEA. The J segment lost 2 bases and the V segment lost 4 bases, leaving 5 bases of the junction unmatched. The CDR3 DNA reads as TGCAGCGTTGTAAGGCGGGGGGGTCAAGAGACCCAGTACTTC. Amino acids: CSVVRRGGQETQYF.

This clonotype was seen a few times. The chain links TRBV7-3 to TRBJ2-7, with D tentatively TRBD2 (7 bases). Germline V gene sequence: CDR1 SGHTA, CDR2 FQGTGA. Trimming took off 2 bases at V and 7 bases at J, with 18 bases between the two ends. CDR3 size: 15 residues. CDR3: CASSLVAGALGEQYF. CDR3 bases: TGTGCCAGCAGCTTAGTGGCGGGGGCCCTCGGGGAGCAGTACTTC. Full variable domain (missing parts from reference TRBV7-3 and TRBJ2-7): GAGVSQTPSNKVTEKGKYVELRCDPISGHTALYWYRQSLGQGPEFLIYFQGTGAADDSGLPNDRFFAVRPEGSVSTLKIQRTERGDSAVYLCASSLVAGALGEQYFGPGTRLTVT.

This clonotype was found many times. V gene TRBV3-1 combines with J gene TRBJ2-1; 10 nucleotides line up with TRBD1. This CDR3 has 15 amino acids. Germline-derived CDR1 and CDR2 are LGHDT and YNNKEL (reference sequence). V lost 4 bases and J lost 5; bases outside the gene matches: 5. The CDR3 DNA is TGTGCCAGCAGCCCCGGGACAGGGGACCACAATGAGCAGTTCTTC. Its protein is CASSPGTGDHNEQFF.

The V and J genes are TRBV5-1 and TRBJ2-7; TRBD2 matches at 7 bases. The CDR3 has 15 amino acids. CDR1 SGHRS and CDR2 YFSETQ come from the germline V gene. V lost 4 bases and J lost 5; bases outside the gene matches: 12. The CDR3 DNA follows: TGCGCCAGCAGCCATCTCCCGCGGGGAGGGGACGAGCAGTACTTC. As protein: CASSHLPRGGDEQYF.

This chain joins TRBV29-1 and TRBJ1-5; TRBD1 agrees at 9 bases. V was clipped by 7 bases and J by 5 bases; unmatched bases: 9. The CDR3 is 14 amino acids. CDR1 is SQVTM and CDR2 is ANQGSEA in the germline V gene. The CDR3 spells CSAGDRAGDQPQHF. CDR3 bases: TGCAGCGCCGGGGACAGGGCTGGGGATCAGCCCCAGCATTTT.

This clonotype was seen repeatedly, ten times or more. The J gene is TRBJ2-7, the V gene TRBV6-2 or TRBV6-3, with D perhaps matching TRBD1 (5 bases). The V gene's germline CDR1 is MNHEY and CDR2 SVGEGT. The CDR3 runs 13 residues. The V end lost 0 bases, the J end lost 6 bases, and 9 bases lay between the germline ends. The CDR3 loop is CASSYSQGGEQYV. CDR3 DNA sequence: TGTGCCAGCAGTTACTCTCAGGGTGGCGAGCAGTACGTC.

The chain uses TRBV21-1 and TRBJ1-2. TRBV21-1 has pseudogene status. The CDR3 sequence is 10 residues long. CDR3 nucleotides: TGTGCCAGCAGCAAAGACCCCTACACCTTC. This codes for CASSKDPYTF.

This clonotype is labeled medium-sized. CDR3 protein: CASTLTSANTEAFF. CDR3 DNA: TGTGCCAGCACCCTGACGAGTGCGAACACTGAAGCTTTCTTT. The chain has TRBV27 and TRBJ1-1; D is unresolved. The CDR3 totals 14 residues. Germline CDR1 reads MNHEY; CDR2 reads SMNVEV (reference sequence). V was shortened by 7 bases and J by 1 base, with 13 bases between the two germline ends.

Here the CDR3 reads CASSQDPGGAMNTEAFF. In DNA form, the CDR3 reads TGCGCCAGCAGCCAAGATCCCGGGGGCGCCATGAACACTGAAGCTTTCTTT. The chain recombines TRBV4-1 with TRBJ1-1, with D possibly TRBD1 on 6 matching bases. CDR1 MGHRA and CDR2 YSYEKL come from the germline V gene. There are 17 residues in the CDR3. The V and J ends lost 0 bases and 0 bases respectively, with 14 bases between them.

In its sample, this clonotype was seen a few times. V usage is TRBV11-2 and J usage is TRBJ2-3; TRBD1 agrees at 9 bases. Germline CDR1 and CDR2: SGHAT and FQNNGV. With V trimmed by 5 bases and J by 2 bases, 5 bases remained unmatched. This CDR3 is built from 15 residues. The CDR3 here is CASSLGTGFTDTQYF. The CDR3 nucleotides are TGTGCCAGCAGCCTAGGGACAGGGTTCACAGATACGCAGTATTTT. Complete variable domain (other parts from reference TRBV11-2 and TRBJ2-3): EAGVAQSPRYKIIEKRQSVAFWCNPISGHATLYWYQQILGQGPKLLIQFQNNGVVDDSQLPKDRFSAERLKGVDSTLKIQPAKLEDSAVYLCASSLGTGFTDTQYFGPGTRLTVL.